Listed below are T cell receptor beta chains from one sample, sequenced in a study of siplizumab effects on memory and regulatory T cells. Generated by immunoSEQ multiplex PCR, the TCRdb table keeps only in-frame clones and is missing some. The sample carries around 95,000 clones, about 94% recorded once. The sequenced sample was non-Treg CD4+ T cells sorted from blood. These receptors originate from a human donor in good health. CDR3s include the opening cysteine and the closing phenylalanine or tryptophan. The D gene is left open where the match is weak. For some rows the clone size is stated as once, few or many, or as a class when expanded; others skip it.

j_gene,d_gene,v_gene,abundance,CDR3nt,CDR3aa
TRBJ1-5,.,TRBV5-1,.,TGCGCCAGCAGCTTGGTTCCAGGGAGGGATCAGCCCCAGCATTTT,CASSLVPGRDQPQHF
TRBJ2-7,.,TRBV6-5,.,TGTGCCAGCAGTCCCGAGGGGTACGAGCAGTACTTC,CASSPEGYEQYF
TRBJ2-1,.,TRBV28,.,TGTGCCAGCAGCCGACCTGGGTCAGAGCAGTTCTTC,CASSRPGSEQFF
TRBJ2-7,.,TRBV7-2,once,TGTGCCAGCAGCTTACGGCGGGCCTACGAGCAGTACTTC,CASSLRRAYEQYF
TRBJ2-4,TRBD2,TRBV5-1,.,TGCGCCAGCAGCTCACGCGGGCTACTAGCGTCCGGCAAAAACATTCAGTACTTC,CASSSRGLLASGKNIQYF
TRBJ1-4,.,TRBV23-1,.,TGCGCCACTTGTGGGGGGGCGTCTGGAGAAAAACTGTTTTTT,CATCGGASGEKLFF
TRBJ2-1,TRBD2,TRBV5-8,.,TGTGCCAGCAGCTTGGGCGGGAGGGGCTACAATGAGCAGTTCTTC,CASSLGGRGYNEQFF
TRBJ2-5,TRBD2,TRBV19,.,TGTGCCAGTAGTCCAACCCGACTAGCGGGAGGGGGGCAGGAGACCCAGTACTTC,CASSPTRLAGGGQETQYF
TRBJ1-5,TRBD1,TRBV5-6,.,TGTGCCAGCAGCCAAACCGGGACAGGGATTGGTGGCAATCAGCCCCAGCATTTT,CASSQTGTGIGGNQPQHF
TRBJ2-1,.,TRBV7-2,.,TGTGCCAGCAGCTTAGTTTTCCAAGCAGATGAGCAGTTCTTC,CASSLVFQADEQFF
TRBJ2-1,TRBD2,TRBV27,.,TGTGCCAGCAGTTTAGAACTAGCGGGGGCCTCCTACAATGAGCAGTTCTTC,CASSLELAGASYNEQFF
TRBJ2-3,TRBD2,TRBV2,.,TGTGCCAGCATCGGGACTAGCGGCCCCACAGATACGCAGTATTTT,CASIGTSGPTDTQYF
TRBJ2-1,TRBD2,TRBV28,.,TGTGCCAGCAGTTTAAAAGCGGGAGGGGCCTACAATGAGCAGTTCTTC,CASSLKAGGAYNEQFF
TRBJ1-2,.,TRBV5-1,.,TGCGCCAGCAGCTTGGCGGTCCCGGCGGATGGCTACACCTTC,CASSLAVPADGYTF
TRBJ2-3,TRBD2,TRBV7-2,.,TGTGCCAGCAGCTTAGGACGCGGGAGGGCCTCACATACGCAGTATTTT,CASSLGRGRASHTQYF
TRBJ1-3,.,TRBV6-1,.,TGTGCCAGCAAGGACTACTCTGGAAACACCATATATTTT,CASKDYSGNTIYF
TRBJ2-7,.,TRBV6-1,.,TGTGCCAGCAGTGAAGCCGGCTTAAACTACGAGCAGTACTTC,CASSEAGLNYEQYF
TRBJ2-7,.,TRBV30,.,TGTGCCTGGAGTGGAGGGCGGCCCTACGAGCAGTACTTC,CAWSGGRPYEQYF
TRBJ2-1,.,TRBV7-9,.,TGTGCCAGCAGCTTAATTCGCGGGGAAGGACGCAATGAGCAGTTCTTC,CASSLIRGEGRNEQFF
TRBJ2-7,.,TRBV28,.,TGTGCCAGCAGAGCTCCGGCCTACGAGCAGTACTTC,CASRAPAYEQYF
TRBJ2-3,TRBD2,TRBV14,.,TGTGCCAGCAGCCAAGACAGGATGCTAGCGGGAGGGCCGCCAGATACGCAGTATTTT,CASSQDRMLAGGPPDTQYF
TRBJ1-5,TRBD1,TRBV5-1,once,TGCGCCAGCATCCAGACAGGGTTGGACAATCAGCCCCAGCATTTT,CASIQTGLDNQPQHF
TRBJ2-1,TRBD1,TRBV19,.,TGTGCCAGTAGAATTGAGGGGGCGTCCTACAATGAGCAGTTCTTC,CASRIEGASYNEQFF
TRBJ2-7,TRBD2,TRBV10-2,once,TGCGCCAGCAGTGATTCGAGACTAGCAGCGAGCTCCTACGAGCAGTACTTC,CASSDSRLAASSYEQYF
TRBJ2-3,.,TRBV5-1,.,TGCGCCAGCAGCCCCCAGAGCACAGATACGCAGTATTTT,CASSPQSTDTQYF
TRBJ2-2,.,TRBV7-8,.,TGTGCCAGCAGCTTAGCCCGGGACACCTCCACCGGGGAGCTGTTTTTT,CASSLARDTSTGELFF
TRBJ1-1,.,TRBV5-8,.,TGTGCCAGCAGCTTCCAGGTACTCACTGAAGCTTTCTTT,CASSFQVLTEAFF
TRBJ2-7,TRBD1,TRBV2,.,TGTGCCAGCGGTATGACAGGGGGAGGGACCGAGCAGTACTTC,CASGMTGGGTEQYF
TRBJ1-4,.,TRBV11-3,.,TGTGCCAGCAGCTTAGGGTCCGGCAGGGGCTGGGAAAAACTGTTTTTT,CASSLGSGRGWEKLFF
TRBJ2-2,.,TRBV5-1,.,TGCGCCAGCAGCTTGGGGCAGGACACCGGGGAGCTGTTTTTT,CASSLGQDTGELFF
TRBJ1-2,TRBD1,TRBV11-3,.,TGTGCCAGCAGCTTTACAGGGGCGCGTGGCTACACCTTC,CASSFTGARGYTF
TRBJ2-1,.,TRBV6-1,.,TGTGCCAGCTCGGGGCGGAATGAGCAGTTCTTC,CASSGRNEQFF
TRBJ1-1,.,TRBV5-1,.,TGCGCCAGCAGCTTGTCGGGGGGTACGGGTGAAGCTTTCTTT,CASSLSGGTGEAFF
TRBJ2-1,TRBD2,TRBV7-2,.,TGTGCCAGCAGCTTAGTTCTTCTAGCGGGCTCTCATGAGCAGTTCTTC,CASSLVLLAGSHEQFF
TRBJ2-6,TRBD1,TRBV27,.,TGTGCCAGCAGTTTATTGGGACAGAGAACATTCTCTGGGGCCAACGTCCTGACTTTC,CASSLLGQRTFSGANVLTF
TRBJ1-5,TRBD1,TRBV19,few,TGTGCCAGTAGTACCTCAGACAGGGGGCATCAGCCCCAGCATTTT,CASSTSDRGHQPQHF
TRBJ2-1,TRBD2,TRBV30,.,TGTGCCTGCGTTCTAGCGGGAGGGCCCTACAATGAGCAGTTCTTC,CACVLAGGPYNEQFF
TRBJ2-7,.,TRBV2,.,TGTGCCAGCAGCGTTGGGGCCGGGAACTACGAGCAGTACTTC,CASSVGAGNYEQYF
TRBJ2-5,.,TRBV5-6,.,TGTGCCAGCAGTACCCCGTCAGGACAAGAGACCCAGTACTTC,CASSTPSGQETQYF
TRBJ2-5,.,TRBV19,.,TGTGCCAGTAGACGGGGTGGCGGGGAGACCCAGTACTTC,CASRRGGGETQYF
TRBJ2-7,.,TRBV5-4,.,TGTGCCAGCAGCTTGGGGGGCAAGTTCTACGAGCAGTACTTC,CASSLGGKFYEQYF
TRBJ2-3,.,TRBV28,.,TGTGCCAGCAGTTTCCCGGCAGCGGTCTCAGATACGCAGTATTTT,CASSFPAAVSDTQYF
TRBJ1-4,.,TRBV5-5,.,TGTGCCAGCAGCTTCCTGGGGGGCACTAATGAAAAACTGTTTTTT,CASSFLGGTNEKLFF
TRBJ2-3,.,TRBV9,.,TGTGCCAGCAGCGTAAAGGCCCGGCAAGATACGCAGTATTTT,CASSVKARQDTQYF
TRBJ2-1,TRBD2,TRBV2,.,TGTGCCAGCAGTGGGGTACTAGCGGAAGTAAATGAGCAGTTCTTC,CASSGVLAEVNEQFF
TRBJ2-3,.,TRBV5-4,once,TGTGCCAGCAGCCTGACTAGTTTAGCAGATACGCAGTATTTT,CASSLTSLADTQYF
TRBJ2-1,TRBD1,TRBV6-5,.,TGTGCCAGCAGTAGGACAGGGCGGCAGTTCTTC,CASSRTGRQFF
TRBJ1-5,.,TRBV19,.,TGTGCCAGTATGGGGGGGGGAAGCAATCAGCCCCAGCATTTT,CASMGGGSNQPQHF
TRBJ1-1,.,TRBV20-1,few,TGCAGTGCTAGAGAAAGGGTTGCTTTCTTT,CSARERVAFF
TRBJ1-1,TRBD1,TRBV6-1,once,TGTGCCAGCATCGTAGGGACAGCGGTCCCTGAAGCTTTCTTT,CASIVGTAVPEAFF
TRBJ2-5,.,TRBV10-3,.,TGTGCCATCAGTGAGGGGGAGACCCAGTACTTC,CAISEGETQYF
TRBJ2-3,.,TRBV4-2,.,TGTGCCAGCAGCCAAAGCACAGATACGCAGTATTTT,CASSQSTDTQYF
TRBJ1-1,.,TRBV6-5,.,TGTGCCAGCAGTCGAGGGACGACTGAAGCTTTCTTT,CASSRGTTEAFF
TRBJ2-1,TRBD1,TRBV29-1,.,TGCAGCGTTATCCGGGACAGGGGTAATGAGCAGTTCTTC,CSVIRDRGNEQFF